This T cell receptor (beta chain) was captured by sequencing in a study of Graves' ophthalmopathy and Graves' hyperthyroidism. About the research overall: Where ophthalmopathy was absent within 18 months of follow-up, hyperthyroidism was stable. Whole-study results and caveats: Cross-validated, the 13-signature model showed 87.88%/81.08% sensitivity/specificity, and 80%/75% in the test set.

RNA transcripts yielded amplified TCR beta CDR3 regions. HTBI primers served in a first-round RT-PCR, which a second-round multiplex PCR followed. TCRdb analysed the multiplex PCR reads with MiXCR anew, one entry per CDR3 protein. This table holds around 590,000 distinct CDR3 sequences, less than 45% found once. Hyperthyroidism patients, all newly diagnosed, had under 2 months' duration and ages of 18 to 65. The authors diagnosed from clinical symptoms, serum thyroxine, TRAb, thyroid ultrasound and orbital computed tomography. This clonotype was seen repeatedly, ten times or more. As yet, its antigen is unknown. The ends were cut back, 6 bases at V and 1 base at J, with 12 bases in the middle. CDR3 size: 14 residues.

Sequencing was done on a sample of peripheral blood or thyroid tissue (not recorded which). This chain uses TRBV12-3 or TRBV12-4 with TRBJ2-5; perhaps TRBD2 as D (6 bases). This sequence was found in an adult man with Graves' hyperthyroidism. For the CDR3, the DNA is TGTGCCAGCAGGCCACGGGGGTCCCAAGAGACCCAGTACTTC. Amino acids: CASRPRGSQETQYF.